The present T cell receptor (beta chain) was sequenced within a study of T cells in Graves' hyperthyroidism and ophthalmopathy. Turning to the study itself: Peripheral blood was drawn at first diagnosis, prior to all treatment.

Not enrolled were patients with uncontrolled infection, other autoimmune disease, pregnancy or lactation. Every diagnosis used clinical symptoms, serum thyroxine and TRAb, thyroid ultrasound and orbital computed tomography. Comments on this clonotype: Its antigen is as yet unknown. A single base separates this from a much larger clone, so it may be a read error.

Researchers amplified the TCR beta CDR3 regions from RNA transcripts. The study used the HTBI primer set for a first-round RT-PCR of the TCR CDR3. TCRdb re-called the multiplex PCR reads with MiXCR, one entry per CDR3 protein. The data show 250,000 to 300,000 distinct CDR3 sequences, approximately 15% seen once. General study points: Clonotypes that were expanded in thyroid above 0.001 mostly appeared in blood too.

Germline loops: CDR1 MDHEN, CDR2 SYDVKM. CDR3 size: 11 residues. The sample consisted of blood. This chain joins TRBV28 and TRBJ2-2; TRBD2 is a possible D gene (5 bases). The source is a woman aged 60-75 years with Graves' ophthalmopathy. DNA of the CDR3: TGTGCCAGCAGTATCTCCTGGGAGCTGTCTTTT. Translating gives CASSISWELSF.